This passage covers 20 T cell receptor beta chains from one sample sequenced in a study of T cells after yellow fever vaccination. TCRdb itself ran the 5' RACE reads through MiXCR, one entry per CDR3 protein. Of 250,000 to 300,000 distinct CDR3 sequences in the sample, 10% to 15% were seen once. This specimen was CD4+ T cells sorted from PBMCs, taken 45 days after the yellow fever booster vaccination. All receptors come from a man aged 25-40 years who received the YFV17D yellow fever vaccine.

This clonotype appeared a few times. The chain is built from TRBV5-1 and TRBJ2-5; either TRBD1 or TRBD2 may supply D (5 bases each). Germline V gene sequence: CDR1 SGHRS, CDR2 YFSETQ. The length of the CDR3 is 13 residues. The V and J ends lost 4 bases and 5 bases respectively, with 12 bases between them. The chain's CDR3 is CASSRGLDETQYF. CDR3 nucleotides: TGCGCCAGCAGCCGGGGCCTAGACGAGACCCAGTACTTC. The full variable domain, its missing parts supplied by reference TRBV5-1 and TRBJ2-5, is KAGVTQTPRYLIKTRGQQVTLSCSPISGHRSVSWYQQTPGQGLQFLFEYFSETQRNKGNFPGRFSGRQFSNSRSEMNVSTLELGDSALYLCASSRGLDETQYFGPGTRLLVL.

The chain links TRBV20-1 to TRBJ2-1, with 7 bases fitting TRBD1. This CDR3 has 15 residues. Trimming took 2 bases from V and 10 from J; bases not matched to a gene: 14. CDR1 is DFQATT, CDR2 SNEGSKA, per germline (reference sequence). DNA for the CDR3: TGCAGTGCTAGAAATTCGTGGGAACAGGGGTCCGAGCAGTTCTTC. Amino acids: CSARNSWEQGSEQFF.

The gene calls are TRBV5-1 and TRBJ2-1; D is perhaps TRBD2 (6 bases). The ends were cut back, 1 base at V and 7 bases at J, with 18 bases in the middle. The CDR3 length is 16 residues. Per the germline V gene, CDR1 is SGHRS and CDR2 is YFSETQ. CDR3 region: CASSLWAGTSGNEQFF. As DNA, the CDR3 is TGCGCCAGCAGCTTGTGGGCCGGAACGAGCGGGAATGAGCAGTTCTTC.

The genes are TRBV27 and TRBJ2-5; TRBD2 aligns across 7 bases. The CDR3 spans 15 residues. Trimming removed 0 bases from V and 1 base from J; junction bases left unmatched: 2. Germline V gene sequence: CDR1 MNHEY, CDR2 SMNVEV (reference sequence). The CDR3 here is CASSLSGGFQETQYF. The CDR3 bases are TGTGCCAGCAGTTTATCGGGAGGGTTCCAAGAGACCCAGTACTTC.

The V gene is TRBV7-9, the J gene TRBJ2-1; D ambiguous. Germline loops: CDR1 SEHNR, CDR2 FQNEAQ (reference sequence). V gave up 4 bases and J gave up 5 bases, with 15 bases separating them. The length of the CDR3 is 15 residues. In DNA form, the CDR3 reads TGTGCCAGCAGCTCGACGTCCCCTAGAAACAATGAGCAGTTCTTC. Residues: CASSSTSPRNNEQFF.

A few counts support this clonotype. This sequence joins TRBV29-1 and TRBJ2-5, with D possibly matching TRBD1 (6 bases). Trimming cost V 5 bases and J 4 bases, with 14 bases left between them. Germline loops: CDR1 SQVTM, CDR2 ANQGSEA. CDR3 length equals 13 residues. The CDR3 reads CSVTAGVGETQYF. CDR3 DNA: TGCAGCGTTACGGCAGGGGTGGGAGAGACCCAGTACTTC.

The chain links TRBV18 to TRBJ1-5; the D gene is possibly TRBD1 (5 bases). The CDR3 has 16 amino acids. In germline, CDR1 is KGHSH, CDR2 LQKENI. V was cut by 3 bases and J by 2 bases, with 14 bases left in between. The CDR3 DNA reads TGTGCCAGCTCACCGCAGATCGGGGCAGGCAATCAGCCCCAGCATTTT. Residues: CASSPQIGAGNQPQHF. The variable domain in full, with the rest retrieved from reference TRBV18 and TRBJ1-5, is NAGVMQNPRHLVRRRGQEARLRCSPMKGHSHVYWYRQLPEEGLKFMVYLQKENIIDESGMPKERFSAEFPKEGPSILRIQQVVRGDSAAYFCASSPQIGAGNQPQHFGDGTRLSIL.

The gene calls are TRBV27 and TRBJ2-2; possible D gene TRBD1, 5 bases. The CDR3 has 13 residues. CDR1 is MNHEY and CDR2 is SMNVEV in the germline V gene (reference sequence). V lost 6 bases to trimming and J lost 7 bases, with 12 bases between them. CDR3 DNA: TGTGCCAGCAGGACCAGGGTTGTCGGGGAGCTGTTTTTT. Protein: CASRTRVVGELFF.

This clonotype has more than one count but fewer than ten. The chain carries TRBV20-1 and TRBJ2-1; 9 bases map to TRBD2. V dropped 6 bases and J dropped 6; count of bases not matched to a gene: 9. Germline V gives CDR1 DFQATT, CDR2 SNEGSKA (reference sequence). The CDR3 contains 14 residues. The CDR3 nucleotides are TGCAGTGCGAAACTAGCGGGCCTATCCAATGAGCAGTTCTTC. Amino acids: CSAKLAGLSNEQFF.

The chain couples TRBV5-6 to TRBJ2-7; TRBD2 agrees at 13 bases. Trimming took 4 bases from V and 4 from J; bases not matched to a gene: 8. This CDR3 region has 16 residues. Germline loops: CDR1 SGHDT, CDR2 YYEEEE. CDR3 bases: TGTGCCAGCAGCCTACGTACTAGCGGGAGGGTATACGAGCAGTACTTC. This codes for CASSLRTSGRVYEQYF.

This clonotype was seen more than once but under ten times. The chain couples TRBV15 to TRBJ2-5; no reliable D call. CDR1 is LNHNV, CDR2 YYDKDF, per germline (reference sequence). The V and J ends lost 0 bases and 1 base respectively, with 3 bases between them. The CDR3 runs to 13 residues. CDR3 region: CATSRDSQETQYF. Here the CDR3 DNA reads TGTGCCACCAGCAGAGACAGCCAAGAGACCCAGTACTTC.

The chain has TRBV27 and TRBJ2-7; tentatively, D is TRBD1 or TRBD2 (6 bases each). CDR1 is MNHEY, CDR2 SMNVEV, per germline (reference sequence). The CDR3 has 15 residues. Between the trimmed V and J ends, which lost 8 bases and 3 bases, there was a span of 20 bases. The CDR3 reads CASGVLRKGGYEQYF. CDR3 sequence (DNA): TGTGCCAGCGGTGTTCTTAGAAAGGGGGGCTACGAGCAGTACTTC.

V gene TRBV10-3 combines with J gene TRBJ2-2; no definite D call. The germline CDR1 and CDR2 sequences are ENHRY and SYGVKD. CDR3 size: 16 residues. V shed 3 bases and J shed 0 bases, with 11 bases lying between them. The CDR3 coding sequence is TGTGCCATCAGTGAAGGGTCGGTTGCGAACACCGGGGAGCTGTTTTTT. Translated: CAISEGSVANTGELFF.

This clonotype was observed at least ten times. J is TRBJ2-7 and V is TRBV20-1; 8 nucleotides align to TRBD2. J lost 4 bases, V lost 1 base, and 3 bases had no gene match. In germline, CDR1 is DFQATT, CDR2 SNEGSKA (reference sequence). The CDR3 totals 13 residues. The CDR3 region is CSARGLAGYEQYF. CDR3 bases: TGCAGTGCTAGAGGTTTAGCGGGGTACGAGCAGTACTTC.

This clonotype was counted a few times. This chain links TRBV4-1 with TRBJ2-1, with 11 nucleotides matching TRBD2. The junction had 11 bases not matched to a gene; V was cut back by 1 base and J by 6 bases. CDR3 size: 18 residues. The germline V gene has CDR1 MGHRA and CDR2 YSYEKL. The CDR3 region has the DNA TGCGCCAGCAGCCAAGGCGGGCTAGCGGGAGGAATCCGCAATGAGCAGTTCTTC. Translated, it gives CASSQGGLAGGIRNEQFF.

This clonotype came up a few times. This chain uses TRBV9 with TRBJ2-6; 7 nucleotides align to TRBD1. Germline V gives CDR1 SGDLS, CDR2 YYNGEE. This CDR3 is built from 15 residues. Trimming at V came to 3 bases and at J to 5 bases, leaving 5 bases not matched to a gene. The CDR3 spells CASSDDREWANVLTF. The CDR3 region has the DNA TGTGCCAGCAGCGACGACAGGGAGTGGGCCAACGTCCTGACTTTC.

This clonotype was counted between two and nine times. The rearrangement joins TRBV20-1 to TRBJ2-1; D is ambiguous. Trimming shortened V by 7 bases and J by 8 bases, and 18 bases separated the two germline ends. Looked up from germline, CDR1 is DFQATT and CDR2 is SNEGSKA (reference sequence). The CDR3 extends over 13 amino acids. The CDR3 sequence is CSGNPTSKDEQFF. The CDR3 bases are TGCAGTGGGAATCCCACCTCTAAGGATGAGCAGTTCTTC.

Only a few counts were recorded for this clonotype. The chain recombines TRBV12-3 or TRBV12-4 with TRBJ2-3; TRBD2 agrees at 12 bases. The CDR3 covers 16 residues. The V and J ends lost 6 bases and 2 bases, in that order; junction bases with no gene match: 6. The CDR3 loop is CASSPRLAGATDTQYF. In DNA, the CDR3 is TGTGCCAGCAGCCCCAGACTAGCGGGAGCCACAGATACGCAGTATTTT.

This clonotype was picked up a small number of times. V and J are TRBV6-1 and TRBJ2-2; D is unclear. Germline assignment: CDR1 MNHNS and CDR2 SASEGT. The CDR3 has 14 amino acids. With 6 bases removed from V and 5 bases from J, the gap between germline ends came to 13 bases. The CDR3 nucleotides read TGTGCCAGCAGCCCAACCGGGTGGACCGGGGAGCTGTTTTTT. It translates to CASSPTGWTGELFF.

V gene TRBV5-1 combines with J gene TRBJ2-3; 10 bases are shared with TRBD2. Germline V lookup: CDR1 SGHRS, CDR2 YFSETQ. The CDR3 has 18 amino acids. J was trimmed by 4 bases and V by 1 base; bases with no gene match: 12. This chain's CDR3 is CASSLTLAGEIAADTQYF. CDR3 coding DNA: TGCGCCAGCAGCTTGACGCTAGCGGGAGAAATTGCGGCAGATACGCAGTATTTT.